The present TCR beta chain was sequenced within a study of blood T cell repertoires in COVID-19. Germline V lookup: CDR1 SEHNR, CDR2 FQNEAQ (reference sequence). After removal of 1 base from V and 3 bases from J, the junction contained 8 bases not matched to a gene. This CDR3 comprises 17 residues. The data were produced by immunoSEQ multiplex PCR, yet TCRdb's version contains in-frame clones alone and is incomplete. The data contain around 370,000 clones, 75% to 90% of them seen just once; the ten biggest clones take up under 6.5%. The chain has TRBV7-9 and TRBJ2-7; TRBD2 matches at 11 bases. This receptor was identified in a woman aged 45-65 years with COVID-19, enrolled during active disease. Material: peripheral blood. The CDR3 nucleotides are TGTGCCAGCAGCTTAGGACTAGCGGGAAGATTAAACTACGAGCAGTACTTC. Translation: CASSLGLAGRLNYEQYF.